Listed below are T cell receptor beta chains from one sample, sequenced in a study of blood T cell repertoires in COVID-19. Here immunoSEQ multiplex PCR was the method, and the copy in TCRdb shows in-frame clones only, minus some. The sample records roughly 100,000 clones, around 84% being singletons. Sequenced input: peripheral blood. Receptors originate from a human donor in a cohort sampled during active COVID-19. Both conserved end residues are part of each CDR3. Each record gives: CDR3 DNA, CDR3 protein, V gene, clone size, D gene, J gene. D genes are given only for firm matches. Clone size appears in some rows only: once, few, many, or a class for an expanded clone.

cdr3_nt: TGTGCCAGCAGATGGACAGGCCTCTCCTACGAGCAGTACTTC
cdr3_aa: CASRWTGLSYEQYF
v_call: TRBV6-5
clone_size: NA
d_call: TRBD1
j_call: TRBJ2-7

cdr3_nt: TGTGCCAGCAGTGGAGGGCTTGCTGAAAAACTGTTTTTT
cdr3_aa: CASSGGLAEKLFF
v_call: TRBV2
clone_size: NA
d_call: NA
j_call: TRBJ1-4

cdr3_nt: TGTGCCAGCAGCCTACGGACGGACTACTATGGCTACACCTTC
cdr3_aa: CASSLRTDYYGYTF
v_call: TRBV5-6
clone_size: NA
d_call: NA
j_call: TRBJ1-2

cdr3_nt: TGCGCCAGCAGTCAACCCAGGACCTACGAGCAGTACTTC
cdr3_aa: CASSQPRTYEQYF
v_call: TRBV23-1
clone_size: once
d_call: NA
j_call: TRBJ2-7

cdr3_nt: TGTGCCAGCAGCCAAGACAGGATAAGCTCCTACGAGCAGTACTTC
cdr3_aa: CASSQDRISSYEQYF
v_call: TRBV3-1/TRBV3-2
clone_size: many
d_call: NA
j_call: TRBJ2-7

cdr3_nt: TGTGCCAGCAGTTTATTTAGAAATCCGAGGTCAGATACGCAGTATTTT
cdr3_aa: CASSLFRNPRSDTQYF
v_call: TRBV27
clone_size: once
d_call: NA
j_call: TRBJ2-3

cdr3_nt: TGTGCCAGCAGTTCGAGCGGGGAGCTGTTTTTT
cdr3_aa: CASSSSGELFF
v_call: TRBV6-5
clone_size: NA
d_call: NA
j_call: TRBJ2-2

cdr3_nt: TGCGCCAGCAGCTTAGCATCAGGGGGCCGGGGCACTGAAGCTTTCTTT
cdr3_aa: CASSLASGGRGTEAFF
v_call: TRBV5-1
clone_size: NA
d_call: TRBD1
j_call: TRBJ1-1

cdr3_nt: TGTGCCAGCAGACCAGGAGGAGGTAGCGGGGCCCAAGAGACCCAGTACTTC
cdr3_aa: CASRPGGGSGAQETQYF
v_call: TRBV2
clone_size: NA
d_call: TRBD2
j_call: TRBJ2-5

cdr3_nt: TGTGCCAGCAGTTCCGATGACAGGTTGCAAGACGCGAGCTCTGGAAACACCATATATTTT
cdr3_aa: CASSSDDRLQDASSGNTIYF
v_call: TRBV6-2/TRBV6-3
clone_size: NA
d_call: NA
j_call: TRBJ1-3

cdr3_nt: TGTGCCAGTAGTATAGGACAGGGGAATGAAAAACTGTTTTTT
cdr3_aa: CASSIGQGNEKLFF
v_call: TRBV19
clone_size: NA
d_call: TRBD1
j_call: TRBJ1-4

cdr3_nt: TGTGCCAGCAGCTCGCAGGGGGCCTCTGGAAACACCATATATTTT
cdr3_aa: CASSSQGASGNTIYF
v_call: TRBV7-9
clone_size: NA
d_call: TRBD1
j_call: TRBJ1-3

cdr3_nt: TGTGCCAGCGACAGGGGGGCTAACTATGGCTACACCTTC
cdr3_aa: CASDRGANYGYTF
v_call: TRBV19
clone_size: few
d_call: TRBD1
j_call: TRBJ1-2

cdr3_nt: TGCGCCAGCAGCCCGCCCACCAGGGGTGAGCAGTTCTTC
cdr3_aa: CASSPPTRGEQFF
v_call: TRBV5-1
clone_size: NA
d_call: NA
j_call: TRBJ2-1

cdr3_nt: TGTGCCAGCAGTCCGACAGGGGGCTTTGGCTACACCTTC
cdr3_aa: CASSPTGGFGYTF
v_call: TRBV6-5
clone_size: NA
d_call: TRBD1
j_call: TRBJ1-2

cdr3_nt: TGTGCCAGCAGCTTTCAGGGTCTGGGGAACACTGAAGCTTTCTTT
cdr3_aa: CASSFQGLGNTEAFF
v_call: TRBV5-5
clone_size: NA
d_call: NA
j_call: TRBJ1-1

cdr3_nt: TGTGCCAGCAGCCTTTTTAGCACAGATACGCAGTATTTT
cdr3_aa: CASSLFSTDTQYF
v_call: TRBV7-3
clone_size: NA
d_call: NA
j_call: TRBJ2-3

cdr3_nt: TGTGCCAGCAGCGTAGTTGGGACAGGGAGTCAGACCCAGTACTTC
cdr3_aa: CASSVVGTGSQTQYF
v_call: TRBV9
clone_size: NA
d_call: TRBD1
j_call: TRBJ2-5